This TCR beta chain was observed in a study of blood T cell repertoires in COVID-19. Study-level information: Samples representing acute and convalescent COVID-19 were sourced from the United States, Italy and Spain. PBMCs, B-cell-depleted T cells, or T cells were the source of the cDNA or gDNA that made up the material.

Seattle patient enrollment occurred during active infection, with longitudinal follow-up thereafter. Per the original data handling: Amplification of reference gene primers was used by the study to estimate nucleated cell counts. Only in-frame clones appear in the TCRdb table, and some are missing; sequencing was by immunoSEQ multiplex PCR. V, J and clone size are taken as reported in that table, and D and trimming were inferred from the DNA itself. The profile covers some 150,000 clones, with roughly 80% appearing a single time and 13% to 15% taken by the ten largest. Germline V gives CDR1 LGHNT, CDR2 FRNRAP. V lost 1 base and J 7 bases, leaving 10 bases between the germline ends. The CDR3 is 13 residues long.

The sample consisted of peripheral blood. This chain connects TRBV12-5 to TRBJ1-1; D is perhaps TRBD1 (5 bases). The TCR comes from a woman aged 70-85 years with COVID-19, enrolled during active disease. The CDR3 coding sequence is TGTGCTAGTGGTTTGGGGACAAGGTATGAAGCTTTCTTT. Amino acid sequence: CASGLGTRYEAFF.